The TCR beta chain under discussion was sequenced for a study of control samples from healthy donors and cancer patients. Germline CDR1 SGHRS, CDR2 YFSETQ. This CDR3 has 13 residues. The junction had 4 bases not matched to a gene; V was cut back by 2 bases and J by 8 bases. The table came from immunoSEQ multiplex PCR; TCRdb's copy has only in-frame clones and leaves some out. The sample lists some 74,000 clones, 85% to 95% occurring once. The specimen sequenced was blood. This TCR came from a woman aged 25 to 39 in good health. The chain joins TRBV5-1 to TRBJ1-5; 7 bases agree with TRBD1. The CDR3 coding sequence is TGCGCCAGCAGCTTCCGACAGGGTGAGCCCCAGCATTTT. This encodes CASSFRQGEPQHF.